This T cell receptor (beta chain) was identified during a study of blood T cell repertoires in COVID-19. Repertoires were generated with immunoSEQ multiplex PCR, while TCRdb's copy carries only in-frame clones and drops some. The table has some 300,000 clones, about 90% seen once. The germline V gene has CDR1 LNHDA and CDR2 SQIVND (reference sequence). The CDR3 is made up of 17 amino acids. Trimming cost V 6 bases and J 1 base; bases outside gene matches: 11. The sequence derives from a woman younger than 45 with COVID-19, enrolled during active disease. Source material: peripheral blood. The genes are TRBV19 and TRBJ1-2, with TRBD1 matching over 10 bases. The CDR3 region has the DNA TGTGCCAGTAGGACCAGTGGAGGGACAGGGGATAACTATGGCTACACCTTC. This encodes CASRTSGGTGDNYGYTF.